This entry features one T cell receptor (beta chain) sequence. Its specificity is unknown. This sample was taken from a study of Ad26.COV2.S vaccination and SARS-CoV-2 variants. Study background: Donor was assigned to the Ad26.COV2.S arm of trial COV1001. General study results and limits: Comparable non-spike TCR breadth was observed in vaccine and placebo recipients. An underestimation of total T cell responses may have resulted from the TCR breadth and depth analyses.

This CDR3 region has 16 residues. Germline CDR1 MRHNA, CDR2 SNTAGT. V was clipped by 0 bases and J by 0 bases, with 9 bases between them. Treatment here: approximately 18 received Ad26.COV2.S at low or high dose, single or two shots; about 5 received placebo; per-sample allocation not given. Sampling happened 63 days after the first vaccine or placebo injection. This Boston cohort included adults aged 18-55 years. Libraries were prepared by immunoSEQ multiplex PCR; TCRdb keeps only in-frame clonotypes and omits some of them. The data contain roughly 700,000 clones, roughly 90% of them seen just once; the ten biggest clones take up roughly 1.5%.

The sequence was collected from a person aged 18-60 years who received the Ad26.COV2.S COVID-19 vaccine or a placebo. The chain joins TRBV6-4 to TRBJ2-4; D is ambiguous. The material was peripheral blood, obtained in a trial of Ad26.COV2.S vaccine versus placebo. Here the CDR3 reads CASSDSVWGAKNIQYF. Here the CDR3 DNA reads TGTGCCAGCAGTGACTCAGTTTGGGGAGCCAAAAACATTCAGTACTTC.